A single sample is the source of the 10 T cell receptor beta chains below, sequenced in a study of shared clonotypes between healthy human individuals. Using immunoSEQ multiplex PCR, the repertoire was profiled, and TCRdb retains in-frame clones only, with some absent. The data hold about 2,100,000 clones, with just over 90% observed a single time. CD45RO-negative cells were positively selected for CCR7, leaving out terminally differentiated effector memory CD45RA+ cells. The source material was naive CD8+ T cells from PBMCs. The receptor source for this set is a man aged 18 to 29 in good health. Some clones in this sample may be carry-over from other donors' samples.

The V and J genes are TRBV14 and TRBJ2-7; TRBD1 is a possible D gene (5 bases). The CDR3 loop spans 12 amino acids. V lost 3 bases to trimming and J lost 5 bases, with 8 bases between them. In germline, CDR1 is SGHDN, CDR2 FVKESK. CDR3 sequence reads: CASSHQGHEQYF. The CDR3 nucleotides read TGTGCCAGCAGCCATCAGGGTCACGAGCAGTACTTC.

The DNA for the CDR3 is TGTGCCAGCAGTCATGGACTAGCGGGGTACAATGAGCAGTTCTTC. Its translation is CASSHGLAGYNEQFF. This chain uses TRBV27 with TRBJ2-1; 12 bases map to TRBD2. J gave up 4 bases and V 5 bases, and 3 bases lay outside the gene matches. The CDR3 runs to 15 residues. The germline CDR1 and CDR2 sequences are MNHEY and SMNVEV (reference sequence).

CDR3 bases: TGTGCCAGCAGCGACGCTGTCCCCAGCTCCTACAATGAGCAGTTCTTC. Its translation is CASSDAVPSSYNEQFF. This chain connects TRBV27 to TRBJ2-1; D remains unclear. Looked up from germline, CDR1 is MNHEY and CDR2 is SMNVEV (reference sequence). The CDR3 totals 16 residues. V lost 6 bases and J lost 0, with 15 bases in between.

This clone appeared a few times. The chain combines TRBV11-2 with TRBJ1-2, with D unresolved. This CDR3 spans 13 amino acids. V dropped 0 bases and J dropped 6 bases, with 8 bases sitting between them. In germline, CDR1 is SGHAT, CDR2 FQNNGV. The CDR3, as DNA: TGTGCCAGCAGCTTAGACAGGACCAATGGCTACACCTTC. Encoded protein: CASSLDRTNGYTF.

The chain carries TRBV5-4 and TRBJ2-7; 8 bases are shared with TRBD1. Germline CDR1 and CDR2: SGHNT and YYREEE (reference sequence). The V segment lost 0 bases and the J segment 2 bases; nucleotides outside the gene matches: 10. This CDR3 spans 17 amino acids. The CDR3 region is CASSLAKGQGPPYEQYF. The CDR3, as DNA: TGTGCCAGCAGCTTGGCCAAAGGACAGGGCCCCCCCTACGAGCAGTACTTC.

The gene calls are TRBV5-5 and TRBJ2-7; 7 bases match TRBD1. Germline V gives CDR1 SGHKS, CDR2 YYEKEE (reference sequence). With 0 bases clipped from V and 3 bases from J, the junction kept 9 bases outside the gene matches. The CDR3 has 16 residues. The CDR3 DNA follows: TGTGCCAGCAGCTTGGACAGGGGCCTCTCTAACTACGAGCAGTACTTC. Translating gives CASSLDRGLSNYEQYF.

CDR3: CASSLSRGGDTEAFF. In nucleotides, the CDR3 is TGTGCCAGCAGTTTATCACGGGGAGGAGACACTGAAGCTTTCTTT. The chain uses TRBV27 and TRBJ1-1; no reliable D call. This CDR3 has 15 amino acids. Deletions cut 0 bases from V and 3 bases from J, with 11 bases between. Per the germline V gene, CDR1 is MNHEY and CDR2 is SMNVEV (reference sequence).

The chain carries TRBV13 and TRBJ2-3, with a weak D call TRBD1 (6 bases). CDR3 length equals 13 residues. Germline values: CDR1 PRHDT, CDR2 FYEKMQ (reference sequence). V was shortened by 5 bases and J by 3 bases, with 9 bases between the two germline ends. The CDR3 DNA reads as TGTGCCAGCAGCGTACAGGGAACAGATACGCAGTATTTT. Protein product: CASSVQGTDTQYF.

The J gene is TRBJ2-2, the V gene TRBV14; 9 positions match TRBD2. Germline CDR1 reads SGHDN; CDR2 reads FVKESK. The CDR3 is 17 residues long. The V and J ends lost 4 bases and 1 base, in that order; junction bases with no gene match: 7. The CDR3 DNA reads TGTGCCAGCAGCCCCCGACTTAGCGGGAGGAACACCGGGGAGCTGTTTTTT. This gives the protein CASSPRLSGRNTGELFF.

The rearrangement uses TRBV10-1 and TRBJ2-2, with 14 bases identical to TRBD2. The germline V gene encodes CDR1 WNHNN and CDR2 SYGVQD (reference sequence). J was trimmed by 2 bases and V by 5 bases; bases with no gene match: 10. This CDR3 has 19 amino acids. The CDR3 region has the DNA TGCGCCAGCAGTCCCCGGGGTGGACTAGCGGGAGGAAACACCGGGGAGCTGTTTTTT. Translating it yields CASSPRGGLAGGNTGELFF.